This passage covers 6 T cell receptor beta chains from one sample sequenced in a study of CD8+ T cells in alopecia areata. Extracted RNA was reverse transcribed into cDNA, the sequencing template. Assay used: immunoSEQ multiplex PCR; TCRdb lists only in-frame clones, some missing. The sample yields roughly 110,000 clones, approximately 55% seen once. Treatment given: oral pan-JAK inhibitor, 5-10 mg twice daily. This sample comprised CD4+ T cells sorted from blood, obtained at week 24, from a patient treated with tofacitinib. The receptors were gathered from a human donor with alopecia areata.

This clone was seen a handful of times. The gene calls are TRBV5-1 and TRBJ1-2; D perhaps matches TRBD1 (5 bases). CDR1 SGHRS and CDR2 YFSETQ come from the germline V gene. This CDR3 is built from 14 residues. With 1 base removed from V and 0 bases from J, the gap between germline ends came to 7 bases. The CDR3 sequence is CASSLTGTNYGYTF. CDR3 DNA sequence: TGCGCCAGCAGCTTGACAGGAACTAACTATGGCTACACCTTC. Full variable domain (outside the CDR3, taken from reference TRBV5-1 and TRBJ1-2): KAGVTQTPRYLIKTRGQQVTLSCSPISGHRSVSWYQQTPGQGLQFLFEYFSETQRNKGNFPGRFSGRQFSNSRSEMNVSTLELGDSALYLCASSLTGTNYGYTFGSGTRLTVV.

This clone was found a few times. The rearrangement joins TRBV5-1 to TRBJ1-2, with D possibly TRBD1 on 5 matching bases. The germline CDR1 and CDR2 sequences are SGHRS and YFSETQ. The CDR3 consists of 13 residues. Trimming shortened V by 5 bases and J by 4 bases, and 12 bases separated the two germline ends. The CDR3, as DNA: TGCGCCAGCAGTCCGGACAAAGGCTATGGCTACACCTTC. Translation gives CASSPDKGYGYTF. The entire variable domain, with the rest obtained from reference TRBV5-1 and TRBJ1-2, is as follows: KAGVTQTPRYLIKTRGQQVTLSCSPISGHRSVSWYQQTPGQGLQFLFEYFSETQRNKGNFPGRFSGRQFSNSRSEMNVSTLELGDSALYLCASSPDKGYGYTFGSGTRLTVV.

This clone was observed once. The V gene is TRBV27, the J gene TRBJ1-1; 7 positions match TRBD1. The trim removed 0 bases at V and 0 bases at J, leaving 4 bases unmatched. The V gene's germline CDR1 is MNHEY and CDR2 SMNVEV (reference sequence). The CDR3 is 16 amino acids. Here the CDR3 reads CASSLSMGQLNTEAFF. The CDR3 bases are TGTGCCAGCAGTTTATCGATGGGACAGCTGAACACTGAAGCTTTCTTT.

Only one count was recorded for this clone. The V gene is TRBV29-1, the J gene TRBJ2-3; D possibly corresponds to TRBD2 (6 bases). Germline V gene lookup returns CDR1 SQVTM and CDR2 ANQGSEA. This CDR3 is 15 amino acids long. V shed 4 bases and J shed 6 bases, with 20 bases lying between them. The CDR3 DNA follows: TGCAGCGTTGGGCCAGGCACTAGCTCCGGGGATACGCAGTATTTT. Its protein is CSVGPGTSSGDTQYF.

This rearrangement joins TRBV4-1 to TRBJ2-5; 10 bases are a match to TRBD2. The CDR3 extends over 15 amino acids. Trimming at V came to 0 bases and at J to 10 bases, leaving 8 bases not matched to a gene. CDR1 is MGHRA and CDR2 is YSYEKL in the germline V gene. The CDR3 sequence is CASSQDPGTSVDQYF. CDR3 DNA sequence: TGCGCCAGCAGCCAAGACCCCGGGACTAGCGTGGACCAGTACTTC.

The V call is TRBV7-2, the J call TRBJ1-6; tentative D call: TRBD1 (6 bases). CDR1 is SGHTA and CDR2 is FQGNSA in the germline V gene. The CDR3 is 14 amino acids. Trimming shortened V by 2 bases and J by 12 bases, and 14 bases separated the two germline ends. The CDR3 coding sequence is TGTGCCAGCAGCTTAAGTCTACAGGGTCTACCCCTCCACTTT. Its protein product is CASSLSLQGLPLHF.